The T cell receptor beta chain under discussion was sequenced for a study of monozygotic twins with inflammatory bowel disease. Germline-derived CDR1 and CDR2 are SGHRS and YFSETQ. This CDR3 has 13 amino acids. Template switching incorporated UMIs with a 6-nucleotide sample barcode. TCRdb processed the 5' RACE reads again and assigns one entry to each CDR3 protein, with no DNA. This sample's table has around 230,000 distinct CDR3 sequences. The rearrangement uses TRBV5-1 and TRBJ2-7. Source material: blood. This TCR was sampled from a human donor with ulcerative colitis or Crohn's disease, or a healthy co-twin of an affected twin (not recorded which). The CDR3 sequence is CASSSERAYEQYF.